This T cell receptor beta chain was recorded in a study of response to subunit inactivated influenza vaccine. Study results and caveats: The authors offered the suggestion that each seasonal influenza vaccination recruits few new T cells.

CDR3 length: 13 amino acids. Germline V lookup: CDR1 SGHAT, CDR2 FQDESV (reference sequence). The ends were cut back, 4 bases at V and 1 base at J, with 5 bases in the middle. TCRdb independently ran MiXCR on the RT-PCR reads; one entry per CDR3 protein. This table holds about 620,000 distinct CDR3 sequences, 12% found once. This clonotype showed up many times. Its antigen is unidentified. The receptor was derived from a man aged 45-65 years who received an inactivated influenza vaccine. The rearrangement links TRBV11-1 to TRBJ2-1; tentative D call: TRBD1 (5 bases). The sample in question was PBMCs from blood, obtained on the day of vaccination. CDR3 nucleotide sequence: TGTGCCAGCAGCTGGACATCCTACAATGAGCAGTTCTTC. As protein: CASSWTSYNEQFF.